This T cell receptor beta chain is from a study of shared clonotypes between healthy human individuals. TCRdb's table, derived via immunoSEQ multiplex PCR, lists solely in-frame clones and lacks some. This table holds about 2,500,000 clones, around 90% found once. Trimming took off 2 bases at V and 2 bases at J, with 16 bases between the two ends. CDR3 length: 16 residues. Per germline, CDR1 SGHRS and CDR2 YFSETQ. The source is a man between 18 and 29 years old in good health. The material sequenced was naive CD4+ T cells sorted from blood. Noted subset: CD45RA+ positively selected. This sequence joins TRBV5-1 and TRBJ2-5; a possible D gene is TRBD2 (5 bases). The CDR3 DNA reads TGCGCCAGCAGCTTCGGGATGGAAACCTCACAAGAGACCCAGTACTTC. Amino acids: CASSFGMETSQETQYF.